A single sample is the source of the 13 T cell receptor beta chains below, sequenced in a study of T cell responses to AZD1222 COVID-19 vaccine. Assay used: immunoSEQ multiplex PCR; TCRdb lists only in-frame clones, some missing. Counted here are more than 100,000 clones, 80% to 90% occurring once; the ten biggest clones make up approximately 3.1%. The material sequenced was peripheral blood, taken on day 0 of AZD1222 vaccination. Receptors originate from an adult in good health.

The rearrangement links TRBV5-5 to TRBJ1-1; D is undetermined. Trimming took 2 bases from V and 1 from J, leaving 9 bases between them. This CDR3 is 14 amino acids long. CDR1 is SGHKS, CDR2 YYEKEE, per germline (reference sequence). This CDR3 reads CASSFVLANTEAFF. The CDR3 bases are TGTGCCAGCAGCTTTGTCCTAGCGAACACTGAAGCTTTCTTT. The variable domain in full, with the rest retrieved from reference TRBV5-5 and TRBJ1-1, is DAGVTQSPTHLIKTRGQQVTLRCSPISGHKSVSWYQQVLGQGPQFIFQYYEKEERGRGNFPDRFSARQFPNYSSELNVNALLLGDSALYLCASSFVLANTEAFFGQGTRLTVV.

The chain joins TRBV14 to TRBJ1-3; D is unresolved. Looked up from germline, CDR1 is SGHDN and CDR2 is FVKESK. CDR3 size: 14 residues. Trimming removed 1 base from V and 0 bases from J, with 4 bases in between. The CDR3 sequence is CASSQGLSGNTIYF. In nucleotides, the CDR3 is TGTGCCAGCAGCCAAGGCCTCTCTGGAAACACCATATATTTT. The full variable domain, its missing parts supplied by reference TRBV14 and TRBJ1-3, is EAGVTQFPSHSVIEKGQTVTLRCDPISGHDNLYWYRRVMGKEIKFLLHFVKESKQDESGMPNNRFLAERTGGTYSTLKVQPAELEDSGVYFCASSQGLSGNTIYFGEGSWLTVV.

The rearrangement links TRBV7-6 to TRBJ1-5; D not certain. Deletions cut 6 bases from V and 9 bases from J, with 15 bases between. The CDR3 is 13 amino acids. Per the germline V gene, CDR1 is SGHVS and CDR2 is FNYEAQ. Here the CDR3 reads CASSAQRIWPQHF. The CDR3, as DNA: TGTGCCAGCAGTGCCCAGAGGATATGGCCCCAGCATTTT.

The V call is TRBV2, the J call TRBJ2-7, with a weak D call TRBD2 (5 bases). Germline V gene sequence: CDR1 SNHLY, CDR2 FYNNEI. The CDR3 runs to 12 residues. V lost 10 bases, J lost 2 bases, and 12 bases lay in between. The CDR3 spells CATSGVTYEQYF. The DNA of the CDR3 is TGTGCCACTTCCGGGGTCACCTACGAGCAGTACTTC. Variable domain in full (rest from reference TRBV2 and TRBJ2-7): EPEVTQTPSHQVTQMGQEVILRCVPISNHLYFYWYRQILGQKVEFLVSFYNNEISEKSEIFDDQFSVERPDGSNFTLKIRSTKLEDSAMYFCATSGVTYEQYFGPGTRLTVT.

The rearrangement joins TRBV7-9 to TRBJ1-1; D is uncertain. The CDR3 length is 14 residues. CDR1 is SEHNR, CDR2 FQNEAQ, per germline (reference sequence). Trimming shortened V by 5 bases and J by 8 bases, and 18 bases separated the two germline ends. DNA for the CDR3: TGTGCCAGCAGCCGTGACCGCGGGTTTGAGGAAGCTTTCTTT. Encoded protein: CASSRDRGFEEAFF.

This chain links TRBV29-1 with TRBJ2-1; 14 bases are a match to TRBD2. The CDR3 runs to 18 residues. CDR1 and CDR2 from the germline V gene are SQVTM and ANQGSEA. V was pared by 7 bases and J by 0 bases, with 11 bases of the junction left unmatched. The CDR3 protein is CSATAGLAGGHSYNEQFF. Written as DNA, the CDR3 is TGCAGCGCTACGGCAGGACTAGCGGGAGGCCACTCCTACAATGAGCAGTTCTTC.

The chain is built from TRBV5-4 and TRBJ2-1; no clear D gene. CDR3 length: 11 amino acids. V dropped 1 base and J dropped 9 bases, with 5 bases sitting between them. Germline values: CDR1 SGHNT, CDR2 YYREEE (reference sequence). CDR3 amino acids: CASSLRGEQFF. The CDR3 bases are TGTGCCAGCAGCTTGAGAGGTGAGCAGTTCTTC.

V gene TRBV5-1 combines with J gene TRBJ1-2, with 8 bases aligning to TRBD1. Germline V gene sequence: CDR1 SGHRS, CDR2 YFSETQ. The V and J ends lost 5 bases and 4 bases, in that order; junction bases with no gene match: 13. This CDR3 is 16 amino acids long. The CDR3 nucleotides read TGCGCCAGCAGTTCAGGGAGAGGACAGGGTGGCTATGGCTACACCTTC. Protein: CASSSGRGQGGYGYTF.

The chain uses TRBV30 and TRBJ2-1; D uncertain. The CDR3 is 10 amino acids. V was pared by 3 bases and J by 8 bases, with 5 bases between. Germline V lookup: CDR1 GTSNPN, CDR2 SVGIG (reference sequence). The CDR3 sequence is CAWRGHEQFF. CDR3 nucleotide sequence: TGTGCCTGGAGGGGCCATGAGCAGTTCTTC.

The chain employs TRBV28 and TRBJ1-5; D is undetermined. From germline, CDR1 is MDHEN and CDR2 SYDVKM. Between the trimmed V and J ends, which lost 3 bases and 5 bases, there was a span of 8 bases. The CDR3 sequence is 13 residues long. CDR3 residues: CASSLAPYQPQHF. In DNA form, the CDR3 reads TGTGCCAGCAGTTTGGCCCCGTATCAGCCCCAGCATTTT.

This sequence joins TRBV5-1 and TRBJ2-1; TRBD1 matches 7 bases. J gave up 3 bases and V 1 base, and 4 bases lay outside the gene matches. The CDR3 length is 15 residues. Germline CDR1 is SGHRS and CDR2 is YFSETQ. The chain's CDR3 is CASSLSGQNYNEQFF. DNA of the CDR3: TGCGCCAGCAGCTTGTCGGGACAGAACTACAATGAGCAGTTCTTC. Looking up the rest from reference TRBV5-1 and TRBJ2-1 gives the full variable domain: KAGVTQTPRYLIKTRGQQVTLSCSPISGHRSVSWYQQTPGQGLQFLFEYFSETQRNKGNFPGRFSGRQFSNSRSEMNVSTLELGDSALYLCASSLSGQNYNEQFFGPGTRLTVL.

This rearrangement joins TRBV21-1 to TRBJ2-7; the D call TRBD1 from the table was never checked on the DNA. TRBV21-1 is a documented pseudogene. CDR3 length equals 15 residues. CDR3 protein: CASSKRGGDPYEQYF. The CDR3 bases are TGTGCCAGCAGCAAAAGAGGGGGAGATCCATACGAGCAGTACTTC.

This chain joins TRBV6-5 and TRBJ2-3, with D possibly being TRBD1 or TRBD2 (5 bases each). The CDR3 consists of 12 residues. Germline CDR1 reads MNHEY; CDR2 reads SVGAGI. The V and J ends lost 10 bases and 3 bases respectively, with 11 bases between them. The DNA for the CDR3 is TGTGCCACCGTGGGGGTGACAGATACGCAGTATTTT. Protein product: CATVGVTDTQYF.